This entry features one T cell receptor (beta chain) sequence. Its antigen is still unknown. Within one base of it there is no much larger clone, and no base qualities were kept. These data come from a study of blood T cell repertoires in COVID-19 (dated by TCRdb to the early 2020s). Regarding the study in general: Samples covering the acute and convalescent phases of COVID-19 were provided by collaborators in the United States, Italy and Spain. Sample metadata almost always included a de-identified subject ID, COVID-19 status, age in years and sex. The material from the prospective study consisted of cDNA or gDNA derived from T cells, B-cell-depleted T cells, or PBMCs. Where available, HLA class I and class II types were taken from metadata supplied by the sample provider and were not determined by assay-based typing. A freely available public database, intended as a resource for researchers studying the immune response to SARS-CoV-2, is where the repertoires were released. The dataset comprised deeply sampled blood TCRbeta repertoires from subjects exposed to, actively infected with, or recovered from COVID-19. Samples came from the ongoing ImmuneRACE study (first 160 participants) plus 1,254 subjects from 6 global collaborators.

In Seattle, one collaborating source enrolled patients while the infection was active and tracked those patients longitudinally over the course of disease. Whole blood was collected in K2EDTA tubes by collaborating institutions according to the institutions' own protocols. Collaborator samples were shipped for TCRbeta analysis as frozen whole blood, isolated PBMCs, or DNA extracted from either sample type. What the study reported, not specific to this receptor: The quantity of clinical and demographic metadata differed by source and by participant and was supplied without curation.

In the germline V gene, CDR1 corresponds to SGHRS and CDR2 to YFSETQ. Counted from cysteine to phenylalanine, this CDR3 has 15 amino acids. The only DNA kept is the CDR3, 45 bases in frame from the first base. V loses 2 bases of germline sequence and J loses 6 bases, and the interval between the two ends is 15 bases. TCRbeta CDR3 regions were amplified from genomic DNA using the immunoSEQ Assay, a bias-controlled multiplex PCR. From the authors' description of their analysis: The number of nucleated cells in each sample was estimated from the amplification of reference gene primers within the assay. To quantify the absolute abundance of each unique TCRbeta CDR3 rearrangement, sequence reads were collapsed and filtered. For each sample, productive Simpson clonality was calculated as the square root of Simpson's diversity index across productive rearrangements. Imported from immuneACCESS, the table was reduced by TCRdb to in-frame sequences with V and J called. These copies leave out some clones; in studies compared against another copy, an unresolved V gene accounts for under half, and the cause of the remainder is not known. For V, J and clone size, that table is used; D and trimming come from the DNA. The sample data list about 530,000 clones, and roughly nine tenths of these were observed just once. In total, the top ten clones hold around 8% of the sample.

Material for sequencing was peripheral blood. The TCR comes from a woman aged 50 to 65 with COVID-19, enrolled during active disease. The rearrangement combines TRBV5-1 with TRBJ1-5; no D gene call is confident. The CDR3 has the sequence CASSFQRTEFQPQHF. The DNA reads TGCGCCAGCAGCTTTCAACGAACAGAATTTCAGCCCCAGCATTTT.